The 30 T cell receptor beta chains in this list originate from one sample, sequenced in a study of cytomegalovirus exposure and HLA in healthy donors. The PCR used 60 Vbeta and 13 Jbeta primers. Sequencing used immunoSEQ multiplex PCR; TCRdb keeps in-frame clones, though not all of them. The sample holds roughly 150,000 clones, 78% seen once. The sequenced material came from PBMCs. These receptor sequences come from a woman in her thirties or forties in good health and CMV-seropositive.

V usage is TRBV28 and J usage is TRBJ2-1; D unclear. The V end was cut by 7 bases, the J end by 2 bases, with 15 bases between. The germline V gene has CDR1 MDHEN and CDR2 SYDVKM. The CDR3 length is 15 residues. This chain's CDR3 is CASTGSARAYNEQFF. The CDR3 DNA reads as TGTGCCAGCACCGGGTCCGCCCGGGCCTACAATGAGCAGTTCTTC.

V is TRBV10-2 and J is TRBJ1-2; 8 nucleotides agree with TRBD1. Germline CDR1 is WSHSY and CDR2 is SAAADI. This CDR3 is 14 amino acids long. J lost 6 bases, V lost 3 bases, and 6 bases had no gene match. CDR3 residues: CASSDSRQGNGYTF. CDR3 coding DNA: TGCGCCAGCAGTGACTCGCGACAGGGGAATGGCTACACCTTC.

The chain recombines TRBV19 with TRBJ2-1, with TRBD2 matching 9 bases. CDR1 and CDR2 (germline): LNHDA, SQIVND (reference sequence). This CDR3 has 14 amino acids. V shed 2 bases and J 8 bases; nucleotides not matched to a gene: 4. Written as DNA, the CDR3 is TGTGCCAGTAGTATATTAGCGGGGGACGATGAGCAGTTCTTC. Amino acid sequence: CASSILAGDDEQFF.

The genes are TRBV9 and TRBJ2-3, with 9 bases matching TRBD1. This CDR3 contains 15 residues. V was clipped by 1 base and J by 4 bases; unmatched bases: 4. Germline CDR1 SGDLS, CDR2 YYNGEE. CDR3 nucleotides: TGTGCCAGCAGCGTACAGGGACAGGGTCCAGATACGCAGTATTTT. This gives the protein CASSVQGQGPDTQYF.

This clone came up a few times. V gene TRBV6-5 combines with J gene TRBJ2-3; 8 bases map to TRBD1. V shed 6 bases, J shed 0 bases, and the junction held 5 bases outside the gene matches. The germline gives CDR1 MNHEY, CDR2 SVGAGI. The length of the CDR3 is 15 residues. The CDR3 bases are TGTGCCAGCAGCCGCGGACAGGGAAGCACAGATACGCAGTATTTT. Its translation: CASSRGQGSTDTQYF.

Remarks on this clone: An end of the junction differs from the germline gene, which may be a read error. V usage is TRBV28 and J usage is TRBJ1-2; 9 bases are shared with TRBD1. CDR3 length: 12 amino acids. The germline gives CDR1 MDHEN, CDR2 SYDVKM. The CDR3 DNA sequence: TGTGCCAGCACCATAGGGGGACAGGGCTCCACCTTC. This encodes CASTIGGQGSTF.

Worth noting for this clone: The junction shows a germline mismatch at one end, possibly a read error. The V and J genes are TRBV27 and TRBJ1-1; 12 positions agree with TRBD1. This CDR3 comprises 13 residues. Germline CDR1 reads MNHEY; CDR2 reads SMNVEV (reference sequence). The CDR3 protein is CTSRDRGLTEAFF. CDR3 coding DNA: TGTACCAGCCGGGACAGGGGGCTCACTGAAGCTTTCTTT.

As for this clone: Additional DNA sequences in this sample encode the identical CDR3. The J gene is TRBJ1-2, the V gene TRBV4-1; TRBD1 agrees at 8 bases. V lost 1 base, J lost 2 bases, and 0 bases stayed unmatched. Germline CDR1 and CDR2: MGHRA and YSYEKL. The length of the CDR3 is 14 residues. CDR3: CASSQGTGNYGYTF. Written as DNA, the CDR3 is TGCGCCAGCAGCCAAGGGACAGGGAACTATGGCTACACCTTC.

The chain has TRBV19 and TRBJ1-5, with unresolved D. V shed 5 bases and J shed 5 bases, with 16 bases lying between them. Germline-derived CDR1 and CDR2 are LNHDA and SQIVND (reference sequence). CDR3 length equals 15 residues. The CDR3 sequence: CASSSLVAGDQPQHF. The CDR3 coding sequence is TGTGCCAGTAGTTCGCTGGTGGCCGGGGATCAGCCCCAGCATTTT.

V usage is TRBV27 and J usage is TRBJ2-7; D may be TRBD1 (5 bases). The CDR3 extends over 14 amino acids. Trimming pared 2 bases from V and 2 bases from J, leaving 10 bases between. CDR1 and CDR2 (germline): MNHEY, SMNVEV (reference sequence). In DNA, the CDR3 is TGTGCCAGCAGTTTAGGGGCAGAGCCCTACGAGCAGTACTTC. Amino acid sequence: CASSLGAEPYEQYF.

The CDR3 sequence is CASSSRQGVSYGYTF. CDR3 sequence (DNA): TGTGCCAGCAGCAGCCGTCAGGGGGTCTCCTATGGCTACACCTTC. The V call is TRBV5-6, the J call TRBJ1-2, with TRBD1 identical over 7 bases. Per the germline V gene, CDR1 is SGHDT and CDR2 is YYEEEE. V shed 4 bases, J shed 4 bases, and the junction held 10 bases outside the gene matches. This CDR3 spans 15 amino acids.

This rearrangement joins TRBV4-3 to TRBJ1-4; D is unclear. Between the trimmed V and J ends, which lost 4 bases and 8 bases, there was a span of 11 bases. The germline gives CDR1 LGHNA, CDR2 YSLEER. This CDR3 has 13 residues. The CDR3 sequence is CASSLLPGEKLFF. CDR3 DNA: TGCGCCAGCAGCCTCCTTCCGGGGGAAAAACTGTTTTTT.

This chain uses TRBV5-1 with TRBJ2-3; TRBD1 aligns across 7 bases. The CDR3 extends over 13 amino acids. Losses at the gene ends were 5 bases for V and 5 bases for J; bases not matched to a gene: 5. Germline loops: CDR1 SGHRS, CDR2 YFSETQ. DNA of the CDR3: TGCGCCAGCAGAGACCCAGGGGGAGATACGCAGTATTTT. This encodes CASRDPGGDTQYF.

The CDR3 nucleotides are TGTGCCTGGAGTCTGGGGGCGGCGACGGGCAACACTGAAGCTTTCTTT. Residues: CAWSLGAATGNTEAFF. The J gene is TRBJ1-1, the V gene TRBV30, with a tentative D call TRBD1 (6 bases). With 2 bases removed from V and 2 bases from J, the gap between germline ends came to 18 bases. Germline values: CDR1 GTSNPN, CDR2 SVGIG (reference sequence). CDR3 length: 16 residues.

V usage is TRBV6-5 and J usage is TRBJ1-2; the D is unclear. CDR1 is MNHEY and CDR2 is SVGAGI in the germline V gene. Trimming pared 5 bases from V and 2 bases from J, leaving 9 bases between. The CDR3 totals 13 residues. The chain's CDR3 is CASSKTLNYGYTF. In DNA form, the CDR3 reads TGTGCCAGCAGTAAGACACTCAACTATGGCTACACCTTC.

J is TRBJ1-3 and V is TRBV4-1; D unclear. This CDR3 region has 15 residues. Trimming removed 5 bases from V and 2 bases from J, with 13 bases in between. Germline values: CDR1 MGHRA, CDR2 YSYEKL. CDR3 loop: CASSETGFTGNTIYF. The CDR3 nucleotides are TGCGCCAGCAGCGAAACGGGGTTCACTGGAAACACCATATATTTT.

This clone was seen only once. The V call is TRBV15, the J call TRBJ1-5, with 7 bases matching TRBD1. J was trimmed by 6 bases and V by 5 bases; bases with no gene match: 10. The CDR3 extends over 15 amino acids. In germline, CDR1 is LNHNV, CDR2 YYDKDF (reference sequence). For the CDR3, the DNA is TGTGCCACCAGCCCGACAGGGTTCTCCGGTCAGCCCCAGCATTTT. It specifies CATSPTGFSGQPQHF.

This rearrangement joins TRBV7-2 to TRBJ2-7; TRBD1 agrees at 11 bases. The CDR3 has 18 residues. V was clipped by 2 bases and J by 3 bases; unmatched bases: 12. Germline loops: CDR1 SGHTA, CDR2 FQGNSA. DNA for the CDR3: TGTGCCAGCAGCTTATATCCTCTTACCGGGACAGGGGGCTACGAGCAGTACTTC. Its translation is CASSLYPLTGTGGYEQYF.

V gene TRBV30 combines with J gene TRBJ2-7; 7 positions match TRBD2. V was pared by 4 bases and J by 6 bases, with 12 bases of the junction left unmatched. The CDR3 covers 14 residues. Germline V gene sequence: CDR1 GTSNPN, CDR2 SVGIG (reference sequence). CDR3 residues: CAWTFGEGKSEQYF. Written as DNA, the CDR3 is TGTGCCTGGACCTTCGGGGAGGGAAAGAGCGAGCAGTACTTC.

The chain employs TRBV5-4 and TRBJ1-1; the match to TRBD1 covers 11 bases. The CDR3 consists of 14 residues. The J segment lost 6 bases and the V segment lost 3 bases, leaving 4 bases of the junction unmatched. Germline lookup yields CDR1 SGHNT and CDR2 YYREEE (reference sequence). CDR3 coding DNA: TGTGCCAGCAGCTGGGACAGGGGGGCCCCTGAAGCTTTCTTT. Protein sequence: CASSWDRGAPEAFF.

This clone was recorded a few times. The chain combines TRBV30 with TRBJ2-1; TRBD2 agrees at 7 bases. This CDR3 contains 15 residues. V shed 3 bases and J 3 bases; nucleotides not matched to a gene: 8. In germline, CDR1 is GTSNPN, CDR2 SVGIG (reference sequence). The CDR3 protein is CAWSGASGIYNEQFF. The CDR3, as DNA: TGTGCCTGGAGCGGGGCTAGCGGTATCTACAATGAGCAGTTCTTC.

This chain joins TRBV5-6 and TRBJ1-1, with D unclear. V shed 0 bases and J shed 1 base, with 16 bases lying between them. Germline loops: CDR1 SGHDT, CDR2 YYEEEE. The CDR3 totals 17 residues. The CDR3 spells CASSLVIGVRENTEAFF. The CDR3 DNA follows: TGTGCCAGCAGCTTGGTTATCGGGGTCCGCGAGAACACTGAAGCTTTCTTT.

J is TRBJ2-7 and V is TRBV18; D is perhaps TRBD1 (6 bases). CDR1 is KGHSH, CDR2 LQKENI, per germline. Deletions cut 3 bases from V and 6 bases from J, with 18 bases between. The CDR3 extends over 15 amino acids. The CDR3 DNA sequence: TGTGCCAGCTCACCGACAGGCCAAAGATCGGGCGAGCAGTACTTC. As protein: CASSPTGQRSGEQYF.

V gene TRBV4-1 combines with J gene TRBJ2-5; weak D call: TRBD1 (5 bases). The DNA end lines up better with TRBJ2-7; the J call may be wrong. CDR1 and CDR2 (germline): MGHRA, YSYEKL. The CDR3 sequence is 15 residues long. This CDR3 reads CASSFDRGSSYEQYF. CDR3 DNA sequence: TGCGCCAGCAGCTTTGATAGGGGCAGTTCCTACGAGCAGTACTTC.

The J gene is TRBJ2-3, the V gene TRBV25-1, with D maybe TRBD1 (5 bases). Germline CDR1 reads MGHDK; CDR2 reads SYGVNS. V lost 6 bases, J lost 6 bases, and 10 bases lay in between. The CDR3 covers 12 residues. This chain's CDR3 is CASSFSGDTQYF. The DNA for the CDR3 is TGTGCCAGCAGCTTCTCAGGGGATACGCAGTATTTT.

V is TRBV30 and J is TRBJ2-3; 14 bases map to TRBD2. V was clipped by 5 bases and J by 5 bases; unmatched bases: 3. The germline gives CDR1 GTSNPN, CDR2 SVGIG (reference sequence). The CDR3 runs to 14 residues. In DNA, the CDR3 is TGTGCCTGGGGACTAGCGGGGGGAGGAGATACGCAGTATTTT. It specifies CAWGLAGGGDTQYF.

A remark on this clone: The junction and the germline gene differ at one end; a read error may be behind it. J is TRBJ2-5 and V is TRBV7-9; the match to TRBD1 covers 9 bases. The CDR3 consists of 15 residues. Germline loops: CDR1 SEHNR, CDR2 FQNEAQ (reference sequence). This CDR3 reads CSSNKDRGVQETQYF. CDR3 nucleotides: TGTTCCAGCAATAAGGACAGGGGCGTTCAAGAGACCCAGTACTTC.

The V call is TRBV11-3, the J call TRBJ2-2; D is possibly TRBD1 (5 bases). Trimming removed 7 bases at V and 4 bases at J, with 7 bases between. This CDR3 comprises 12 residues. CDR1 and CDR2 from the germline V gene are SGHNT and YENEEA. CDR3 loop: CASNQGTGELFF. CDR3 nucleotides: TGTGCCAGCAACCAGGGCACCGGGGAGCTGTTTTTT.

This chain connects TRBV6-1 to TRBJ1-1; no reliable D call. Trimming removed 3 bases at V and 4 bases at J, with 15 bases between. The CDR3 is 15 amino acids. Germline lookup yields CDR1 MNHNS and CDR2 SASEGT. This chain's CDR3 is CASSDTGRMGTEAFF. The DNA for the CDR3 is TGTGCCAGCAGTGATACGGGGAGAATGGGCACTGAAGCTTTCTTT.

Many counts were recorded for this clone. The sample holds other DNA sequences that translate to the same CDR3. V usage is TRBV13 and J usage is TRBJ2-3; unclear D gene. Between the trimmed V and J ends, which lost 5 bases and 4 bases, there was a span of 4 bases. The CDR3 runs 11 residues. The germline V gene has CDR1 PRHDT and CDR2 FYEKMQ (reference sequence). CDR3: CASSVSDTQYF. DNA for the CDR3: TGTGCCAGCAGCGTATCAGATACGCAGTATTTT.